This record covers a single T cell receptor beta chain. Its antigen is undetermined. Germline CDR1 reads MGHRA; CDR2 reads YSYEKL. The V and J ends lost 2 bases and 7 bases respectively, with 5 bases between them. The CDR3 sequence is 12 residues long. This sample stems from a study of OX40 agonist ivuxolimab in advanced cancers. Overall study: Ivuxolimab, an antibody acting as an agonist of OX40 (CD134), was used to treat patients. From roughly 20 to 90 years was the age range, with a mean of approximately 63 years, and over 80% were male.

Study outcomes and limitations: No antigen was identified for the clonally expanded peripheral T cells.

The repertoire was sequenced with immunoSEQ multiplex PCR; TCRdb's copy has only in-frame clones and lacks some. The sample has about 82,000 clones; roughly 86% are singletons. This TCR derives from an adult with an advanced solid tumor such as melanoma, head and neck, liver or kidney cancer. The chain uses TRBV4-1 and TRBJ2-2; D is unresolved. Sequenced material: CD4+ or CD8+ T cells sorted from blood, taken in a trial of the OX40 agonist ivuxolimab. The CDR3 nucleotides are TGCGCCAGCAGCCAACCCGACGGGGAGCTGTTTTTT. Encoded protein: CASSQPDGELFF.